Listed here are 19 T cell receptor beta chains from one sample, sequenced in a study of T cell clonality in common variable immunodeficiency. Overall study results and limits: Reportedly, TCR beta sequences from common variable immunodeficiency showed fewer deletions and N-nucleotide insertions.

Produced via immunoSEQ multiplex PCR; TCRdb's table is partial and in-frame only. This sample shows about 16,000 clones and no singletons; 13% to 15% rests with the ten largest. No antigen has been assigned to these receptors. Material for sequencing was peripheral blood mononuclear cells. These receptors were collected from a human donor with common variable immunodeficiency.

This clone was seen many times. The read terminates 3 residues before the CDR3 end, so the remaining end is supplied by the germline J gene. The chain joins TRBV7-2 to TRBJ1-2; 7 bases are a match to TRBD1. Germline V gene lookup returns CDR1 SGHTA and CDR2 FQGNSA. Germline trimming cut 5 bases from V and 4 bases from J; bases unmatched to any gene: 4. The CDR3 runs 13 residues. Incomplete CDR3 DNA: TGTGCCAGCAGCGCCCAGGGGGGCTATGGC. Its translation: CASSAQGGYG. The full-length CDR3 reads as CASSAQGGYGYTF.

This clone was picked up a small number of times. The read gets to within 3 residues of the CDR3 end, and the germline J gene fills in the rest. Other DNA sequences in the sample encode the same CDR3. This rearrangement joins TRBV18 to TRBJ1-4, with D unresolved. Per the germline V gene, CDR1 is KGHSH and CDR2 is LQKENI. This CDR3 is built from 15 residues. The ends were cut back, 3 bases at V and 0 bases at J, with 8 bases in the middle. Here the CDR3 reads CASSPTGATNEKLFF. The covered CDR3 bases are TGTGCCAGCTCACCGACGGGTGCAACTAATGAAAAA.

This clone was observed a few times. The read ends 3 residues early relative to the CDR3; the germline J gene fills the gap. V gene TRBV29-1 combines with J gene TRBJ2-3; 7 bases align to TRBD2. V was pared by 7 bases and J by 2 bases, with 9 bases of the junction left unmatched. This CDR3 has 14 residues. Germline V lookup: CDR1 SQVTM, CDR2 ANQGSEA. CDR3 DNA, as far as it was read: TGCAGCGCCCGAGGGCTAGCGGCCACAGATACG. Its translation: CSARGLAATDT. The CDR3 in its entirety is CSARGLAATDTQYF.

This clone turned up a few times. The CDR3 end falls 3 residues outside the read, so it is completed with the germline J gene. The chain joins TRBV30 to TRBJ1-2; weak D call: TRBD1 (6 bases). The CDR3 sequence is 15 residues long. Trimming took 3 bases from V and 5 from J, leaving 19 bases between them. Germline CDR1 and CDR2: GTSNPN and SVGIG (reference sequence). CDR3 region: CAWRKYKQGSYGYTF. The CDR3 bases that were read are TGTGCCTGGAGGAAATACAAACAGGGTTCTTATGGC.

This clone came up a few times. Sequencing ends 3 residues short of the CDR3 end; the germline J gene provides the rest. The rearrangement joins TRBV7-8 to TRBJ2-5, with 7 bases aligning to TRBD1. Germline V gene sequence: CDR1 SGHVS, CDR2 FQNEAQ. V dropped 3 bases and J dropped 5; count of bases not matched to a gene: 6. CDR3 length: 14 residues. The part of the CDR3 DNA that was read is TGTGCCAGCAGCTTGTACAGGGGTAGGGAGACC. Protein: CASSLYRGRET. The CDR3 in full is CASSLYRGRETQYF.

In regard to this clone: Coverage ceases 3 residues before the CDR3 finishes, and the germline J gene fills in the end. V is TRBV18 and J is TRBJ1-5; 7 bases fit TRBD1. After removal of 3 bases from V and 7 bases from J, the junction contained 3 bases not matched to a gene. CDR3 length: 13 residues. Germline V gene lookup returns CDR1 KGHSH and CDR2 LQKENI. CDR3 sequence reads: CASSPQGEQPQHF. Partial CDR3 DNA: TGTGCCAGCTCACCTCAGGGGGAACAGCCC.

The CDR3: CASTLDRDAFF. The sequenced part of the CDR3 DNA is TGTGCCAGCACCCTTGACAGGGAC. This chain uses TRBV6-2 or TRBV6-3 with TRBJ1-1, with 7 positions matching TRBD1. The read terminates 3 residues before the CDR3 end, so the remaining end is supplied by the germline J gene. This CDR3 is 11 amino acids long. Germline V CDR1 and CDR2: MNHEY, SVGEGT.

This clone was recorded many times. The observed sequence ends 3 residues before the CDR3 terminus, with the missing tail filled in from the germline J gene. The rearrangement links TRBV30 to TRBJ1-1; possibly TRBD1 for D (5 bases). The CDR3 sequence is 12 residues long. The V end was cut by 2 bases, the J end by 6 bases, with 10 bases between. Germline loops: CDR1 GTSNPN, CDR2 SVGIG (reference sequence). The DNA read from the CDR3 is TGTGCCTGGAGTTTTTTACAGGCTGAA. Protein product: CAWSFLQAE. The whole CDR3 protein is CAWSFLQAEAFF. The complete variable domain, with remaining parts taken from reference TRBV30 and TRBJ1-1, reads SQTIHQWPATLVQPVGSPLSLECTVEGTSNPNLYWYRQAAGRGLQLLFYSVGIGQISSEVPQNLSASRPQDRQFILSSKKLLLSDSGFYLCAWSFLQAEAFFGQGTRLTVV.

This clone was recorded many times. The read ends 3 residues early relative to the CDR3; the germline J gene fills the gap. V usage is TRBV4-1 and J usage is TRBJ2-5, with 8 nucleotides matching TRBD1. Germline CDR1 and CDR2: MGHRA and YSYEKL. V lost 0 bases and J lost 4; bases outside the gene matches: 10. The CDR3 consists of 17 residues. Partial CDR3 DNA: TGCGCCAGCAGCCAAGATACTCGGACAGGGAAACGAGAGACC. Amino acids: CASSQDTRTGKRET. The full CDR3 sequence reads CASSQDTRTGKRETQYF.

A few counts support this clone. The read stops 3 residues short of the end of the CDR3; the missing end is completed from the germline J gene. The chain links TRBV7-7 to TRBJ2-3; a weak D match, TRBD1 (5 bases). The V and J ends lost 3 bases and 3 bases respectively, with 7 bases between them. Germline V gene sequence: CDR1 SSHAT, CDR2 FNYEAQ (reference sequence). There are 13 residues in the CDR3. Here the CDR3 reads CASSLWTTDTQYF. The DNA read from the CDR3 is TGTGCCAGCAGCTTGTGGACAACAGATACG.

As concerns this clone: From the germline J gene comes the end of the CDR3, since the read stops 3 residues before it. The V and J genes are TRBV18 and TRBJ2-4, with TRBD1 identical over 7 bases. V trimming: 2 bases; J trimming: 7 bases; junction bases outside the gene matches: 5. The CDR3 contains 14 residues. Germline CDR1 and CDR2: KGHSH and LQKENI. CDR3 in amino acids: CASSPVQGVNIQYF. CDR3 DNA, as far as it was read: TGTGCCAGCTCACCAGTGCAGGGGGTTAACATT.

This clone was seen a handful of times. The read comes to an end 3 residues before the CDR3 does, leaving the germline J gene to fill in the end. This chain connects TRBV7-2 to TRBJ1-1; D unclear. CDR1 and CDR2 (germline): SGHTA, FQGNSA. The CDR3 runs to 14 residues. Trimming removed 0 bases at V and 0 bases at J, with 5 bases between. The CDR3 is CASSLATVNTEAFF. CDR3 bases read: TGTGCCAGCAGCTTAGCAACAGTGAACACTGAA.

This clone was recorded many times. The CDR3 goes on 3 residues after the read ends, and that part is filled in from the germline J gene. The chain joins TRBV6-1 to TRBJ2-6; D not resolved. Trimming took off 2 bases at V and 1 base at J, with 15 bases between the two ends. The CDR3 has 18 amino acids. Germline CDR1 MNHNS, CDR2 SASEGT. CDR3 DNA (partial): TGTGCCAGCAGTGAATTGGCAGGCCCCTCTTCTGGGGCCAACGTC. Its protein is CASSELAGPSSGANV. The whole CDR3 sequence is CASSELAGPSSGANVLTF.

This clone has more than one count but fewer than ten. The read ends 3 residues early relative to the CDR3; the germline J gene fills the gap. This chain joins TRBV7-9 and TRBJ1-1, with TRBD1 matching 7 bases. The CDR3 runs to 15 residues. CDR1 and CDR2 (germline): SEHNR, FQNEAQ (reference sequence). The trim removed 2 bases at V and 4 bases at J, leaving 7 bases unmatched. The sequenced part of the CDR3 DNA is TGTGCCAGCAGCTTATCTGGACAGGTGGGCACTGAA. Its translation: CASSLSGQVGTE. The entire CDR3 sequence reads CASSLSGQVGTEAFF.

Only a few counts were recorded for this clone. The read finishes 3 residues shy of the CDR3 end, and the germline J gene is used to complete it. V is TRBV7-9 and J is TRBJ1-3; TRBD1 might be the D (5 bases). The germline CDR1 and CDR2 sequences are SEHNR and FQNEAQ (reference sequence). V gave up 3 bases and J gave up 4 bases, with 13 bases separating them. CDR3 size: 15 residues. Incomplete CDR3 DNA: TGTGCCAGCAGCTTGGGCAGGGTGGCCGGAAACACC. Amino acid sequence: CASSLGRVAGNT. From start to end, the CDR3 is CASSLGRVAGNTIYF.

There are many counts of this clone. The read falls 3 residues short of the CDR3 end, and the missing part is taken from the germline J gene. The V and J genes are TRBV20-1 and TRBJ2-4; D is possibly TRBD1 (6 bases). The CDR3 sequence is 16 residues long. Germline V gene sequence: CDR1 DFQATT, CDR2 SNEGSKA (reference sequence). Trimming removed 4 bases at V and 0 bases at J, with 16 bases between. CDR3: CSAKPGQTLAKNIQYF. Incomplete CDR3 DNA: TGCAGTGCTAAACCCGGACAGACTCTAGCCAAAAACATT.

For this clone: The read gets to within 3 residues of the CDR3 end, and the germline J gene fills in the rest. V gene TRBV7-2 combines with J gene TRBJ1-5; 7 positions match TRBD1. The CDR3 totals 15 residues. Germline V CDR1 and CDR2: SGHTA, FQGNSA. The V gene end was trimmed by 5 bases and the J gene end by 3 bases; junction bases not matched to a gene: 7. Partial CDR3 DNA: TGTGCCAGCAGCCCCACCGGGACAGCCAATCAGCCC. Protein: CASSPTGTANQP. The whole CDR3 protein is CASSPTGTANQPQHF.

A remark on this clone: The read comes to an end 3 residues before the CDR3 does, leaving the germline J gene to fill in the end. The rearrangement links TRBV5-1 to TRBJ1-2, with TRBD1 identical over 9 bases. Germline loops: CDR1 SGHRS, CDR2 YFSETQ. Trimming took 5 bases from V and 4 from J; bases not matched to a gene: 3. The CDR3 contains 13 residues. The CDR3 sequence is CASSTGGGYGYTF. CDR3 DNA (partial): TGCGCCAGCAGTACAGGGGGCGGCTATGGC.

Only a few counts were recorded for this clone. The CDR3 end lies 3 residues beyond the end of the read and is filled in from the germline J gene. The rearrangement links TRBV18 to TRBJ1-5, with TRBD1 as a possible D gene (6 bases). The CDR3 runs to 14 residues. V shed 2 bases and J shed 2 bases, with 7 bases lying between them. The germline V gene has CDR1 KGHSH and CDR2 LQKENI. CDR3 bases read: TGTGCCAGCTCACCATCAGGGGGCAATCAGCCC. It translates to CASSPSGGNQP. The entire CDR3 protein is CASSPSGGNQPQHF.